The 30 T cell receptor beta chains listed next were all sequenced from one sample in a study of graft-versus-host responses after intestinal transplantation. TCRdb keeps only in-frame clones here, not all; method: immunoSEQ multiplex PCR. Among 8,500 to 11,000 clones listed, 36% were seen once. Plating of around 200,000 CFSE-labeled responder cells was done together with around 200,000 irradiated, violet-dye-labeled stimulator cells. The material was alloreactive CD8+ T cells from a mixed lymphocyte reaction culture, obtained before intestinal transplant. The sample's subset: CFSE-low proliferating T cells sorted from roughly 6-day pre-transplant mixed lymphocyte reaction (GvH or HvG direction). These receptor sequences come from a human patient who received an intestinal transplant.

The gene calls are TRBV25-1 and TRBJ2-5, with D possibly being TRBD2 (6 bases). V was clipped by 8 bases and J by 1 base, with 20 bases between them. CDR1 is MGHDK, CDR2 SYGVNS, per germline. The CDR3 is made up of 16 amino acids. The CDR3 bases are TGTGCCAGCGGGAGGAGGGCAGCCGGGGCCCAAGAGACCCAGTACTTC. Its protein product is CASGRRAAGAQETQYF.

The chain carries TRBV5-6 and TRBJ1-5; maybe TRBD1 (6 bases). CDR1 is SGHDT and CDR2 is YYEEEE in the germline V gene. Trimming cost V 7 bases and J 3 bases, with 14 bases left between them. The CDR3 has 14 amino acids. CDR3 in DNA: TGTGCCAGCGGTCAACAGGGTTCCAATCAGCCCCAGCATTTT. This encodes CASGQQGSNQPQHF.

Remarks on this clone: This same CDR3 is encoded by further DNA sequences in the sample. CDR3 DNA: TGTGCCAGTAGTCGCGGGGGCAGCTCCTACAATGAGCAGTTCTTC. This sequence encodes CASSRGGSSYNEQFF. J is TRBJ2-1 and V is TRBV19; possible D gene TRBD2, 7 bases. Germline V gene data show CDR1 as LNHDA and CDR2 as SQIVND (reference sequence). The CDR3 is 15 amino acids. The V end was cut by 5 bases, the J end by 0 bases, with 11 bases between.

The V gene is TRBV19, the J gene TRBJ1-5; D perhaps matches TRBD1 (6 bases). The V and J ends lost 6 bases and 6 bases respectively, with 15 bases between them. The CDR3 totals 14 residues. CDR1 is LNHDA, CDR2 SQIVND, per germline (reference sequence). As DNA, the CDR3 is TGTGCCAGTAGCTACAGGGTTCGGGGTCAGCCCCAGCATTTT. Translating it yields CASSYRVRGQPQHF.

The chain joins TRBV7-8 to TRBJ1-1; D is perhaps TRBD1 (6 bases). Trimming removed 5 bases from V and 6 bases from J, with 19 bases in between. Germline CDR1 reads SGHVS; CDR2 reads FQNEAQ. The length of the CDR3 is 15 residues. CDR3 protein: CASSDRRGGGPEAFF. Here the CDR3 DNA reads TGTGCCAGCAGCGACCGTCGGGGAGGGGGACCTGAAGCTTTCTTT.

The gene calls are TRBV9 and TRBJ2-3, with 7 nucleotides matching TRBD2. V dropped 4 bases and J dropped 4; count of bases not matched to a gene: 9. CDR3 length equals 15 residues. Germline V gene data show CDR1 as SGDLS and CDR2 as YYNGEE. The CDR3 coding sequence is TGTGCCAGCAGCTTCGACGGGGCGGGAGCAGATACGCAGTATTTT. Its protein product is CASSFDGAGADTQYF.

The chain carries TRBV28 and TRBJ1-5; maybe TRBD1 (6 bases). Trimming shortened V by 3 bases and J by 3 bases, and 21 bases separated the two germline ends. This CDR3 has 18 amino acids. Germline V gives CDR1 MDHEN, CDR2 SYDVKM. CDR3 protein: CASSLANRWTASNQPQHF. The CDR3 DNA reads as TGTGCCAGCAGTTTGGCGAATCGTTGGACAGCTTCCAATCAGCCCCAGCATTTT.

The chain is built from TRBV28 and TRBJ2-7; 8 nucleotides line up with TRBD2. Trimming took 2 bases from V and 7 from J; bases not matched to a gene: 4. CDR3 length equals 13 residues. Germline loops: CDR1 MDHEN, CDR2 SYDVKM. The DNA of the CDR3 is TGTGCCAGCAGTTTAGCGGGAGGCAGGGAGCAGTACTTC. Amino acids: CASSLAGGREQYF. The full variable domain, its missing parts supplied by reference TRBV28 and TRBJ2-7, is DVKVTQSSRYLVKRTGEKVFLECVQDMDHENMFWYRQDPGLGLRLIYFSYDVKMKEKGDIPEGYSVSREKKERFSLILESASTNQTSMYLCASSLAGGREQYFGPGTRLTVT.

This clone is judged medium-sized. V gene TRBV7-9 combines with J gene TRBJ2-7; 9 nucleotides match TRBD1. The trim removed 4 bases at V and 3 bases at J, leaving 4 bases unmatched. Germline V CDR1 and CDR2: SEHNR, FQNEAQ (reference sequence). The CDR3 is 14 residues long. CDR3 amino acids: CASSSTGGDYEQYF. The CDR3 nucleotides are TGTGCCAGCAGCTCAACAGGGGGCGACTACGAGCAGTACTTC.

This clone was seen a handful of times. The chain links TRBV2 to TRBJ1-4; 9 nucleotides agree with TRBD1. CDR3 length: 18 residues. V dropped 5 bases and J dropped 0; count of bases not matched to a gene: 10. Germline V gives CDR1 SNHLY, CDR2 FYNNEI. The CDR3 sequence: CASSPGDRVIATNEKLFF. CDR3 nucleotides: TGTGCCAGCAGTCCGGGGGACAGGGTTATCGCAACTAATGAAAAACTGTTTTTT.

The chain joins TRBV5-6 to TRBJ2-2, with 8 bases identical to TRBD1. The CDR3 is made up of 16 amino acids. Germline V gene lookup returns CDR1 SGHDT and CDR2 YYEEEE. The V gene end was trimmed by 0 bases and the J gene end by 5 bases; junction bases not matched to a gene: 6. The CDR3 is CASSLDGQGLTGELFF. CDR3 nucleotide sequence: TGTGCCAGCAGCTTGGACGGACAGGGATTAACCGGGGAGCTGTTTTTT.

This clone has a handful of counts. The identical CDR3 is also encoded by other nucleotide sequences in the sample. This chain links TRBV19 with TRBJ1-5, with D uncertain. The CDR3 has 15 residues. V was shortened by 3 bases and J by 2 bases, with 11 bases between the two germline ends. From germline, CDR1 is LNHDA and CDR2 SQIVND (reference sequence). The CDR3 DNA reads as TGTGCCAGTAGTATTTGGGGAGGCGGCAATCAGCCCCAGCATTTT. Translated, it gives CASSIWGGGNQPQHF.

J is TRBJ2-7 and V is TRBV7-6; D perhaps matches TRBD2 (7 bases). This CDR3 is 19 amino acids long. CDR1 SGHVS and CDR2 FNYEAQ come from the germline V gene. Between the trimmed V and J ends, which lost 1 base and 2 bases, there was a span of 24 bases. The CDR3 sequence is CASSLGEGGFGRMTYEQYF. Written as DNA, the CDR3 is TGTGCCAGCAGCTTAGGAGAGGGGGGGTTCGGACGGATGACCTACGAGCAGTACTTC.

This chain joins TRBV19 and TRBJ2-2; the match to TRBD2 covers 13 bases. CDR3 size: 16 residues. Looked up from germline, CDR1 is LNHDA and CDR2 is SQIVND (reference sequence). V lost 5 bases, J lost 6 bases, and 6 bases stayed unmatched. The CDR3 reads CASSAILAGGPGELFF. In DNA form, the CDR3 reads TGTGCCAGTAGTGCCATACTAGCGGGGGGGCCCGGGGAGCTGTTTTTT.

This clone turned up a few times. The chain is built from TRBV28 and TRBJ2-6, with 7 bases matching TRBD1. Trimming removed 2 bases from V and 7 bases from J; junction bases left unmatched: 2. The CDR3 length is 14 residues. Germline CDR1 reads MDHEN; CDR2 reads SYDVKM. CDR3 loop: CASSLTGAANVLTF. In nucleotides, the CDR3 is TGTGCCAGCAGTTTAACAGGGGCCGCCAACGTCCTGACTTTC.

The chain carries TRBV5-1 and TRBJ2-7; 11 bases align to TRBD2. The V segment lost 4 bases and the J segment 7 bases; nucleotides outside the gene matches: 13. The CDR3 extends over 16 amino acids. Germline CDR1 SGHRS, CDR2 YFSETQ. CDR3 loop: CASSLLAGGPSGEQYF. The CDR3 DNA reads TGCGCCAGCAGCCTCTTAGCGGGAGGGCCTTCGGGGGAGCAGTACTTC. Variable domain in full (rest from reference TRBV5-1 and TRBJ2-7): KAGVTQTPRYLIKTRGQQVTLSCSPISGHRSVSWYQQTPGQGLQFLFEYFSETQRNKGNFPGRFSGRQFSNSRSEMNVSTLELGDSALYLCASSLLAGGPSGEQYFGPGTRLTVT.

This chain joins TRBV7-6 and TRBJ2-5; possible D gene TRBD1, 6 bases. The better agreement between TRBJ2-7 and the DNA end casts doubt on the J call. CDR1 is SGHVS and CDR2 is FNYEAQ in the germline V gene. This CDR3 contains 14 residues. The chain's CDR3 is CASSLGHGGYEQYF. The CDR3 DNA is TGTGCCAGCAGCCTGGGACATGGGGGCTACGAGCAGTACTTC.

This chain joins TRBV6-5 and TRBJ2-5; D not resolved. The CDR3 consists of 11 residues. Trimming took 4 bases from V and 4 from J, leaving 4 bases between them. Germline values: CDR1 MNHEY, CDR2 SVGAGI. CDR3 bases: TGTGCCAGCAGTTTCGGAGAGACCCAGTACTTC. Translation: CASSFGETQYF.

This clone was picked up a small number of times. This chain links TRBV28 with TRBJ2-3; no firm D call. The V gene's germline CDR1 is MDHEN and CDR2 SYDVKM. V was cut by 4 bases and J by 6 bases, with 17 bases left in between. The CDR3 spans 15 residues. Here the CDR3 reads CASSWVGVAWDTQYF. Written as DNA, the CDR3 is TGTGCCAGCAGTTGGGTCGGAGTCGCTTGGGATACGCAGTATTTT.

This clone occurred a few times. The rearrangement uses TRBV27 and TRBJ2-5; 10 nucleotides line up with TRBD2. V was pared by 8 bases and J by 4 bases, with 4 bases of the junction left unmatched. The CDR3 runs 13 residues. Germline V lookup: CDR1 MNHEY, CDR2 SMNVEV (reference sequence). This CDR3 is CASAPSGRETQYF. The CDR3 region has the DNA TGTGCCAGCGCTCCTAGCGGGAGAGAGACCCAGTACTTC.

The chain is built from TRBV4-1 and TRBJ2-3; the D is unclear. With 6 bases removed from V and 0 bases from J, the gap between germline ends came to 7 bases. The CDR3 spans 13 residues. Germline V gene sequence: CDR1 MGHRA, CDR2 YSYEKL. The CDR3 sequence is CASSIVSTDTQYF. CDR3 sequence (DNA): TGCGCCAGCAGTATTGTCAGCACAGATACGCAGTATTTT.

The rearrangement joins TRBV5-1 to TRBJ2-1, with 10 bases aligning to TRBD2. V was pared by 4 bases and J by 2 bases, with 3 bases of the junction left unmatched. The CDR3 loop spans 15 amino acids. CDR1 and CDR2 from the germline V gene are SGHRS and YFSETQ. The CDR3 here is CASSPSGSPYNEQFF. The DNA of the CDR3 is TGCGCCAGCAGCCCTAGCGGGAGCCCCTACAATGAGCAGTTCTTC.

This clone appeared a single time. V is TRBV6-1 and J is TRBJ2-3, with 9 bases identical to TRBD2. The germline CDR1 and CDR2 sequences are MNHNS and SASEGT. This CDR3 comprises 15 residues. V trimming: 2 bases; J trimming: 0 bases; junction bases outside the gene matches: 0. As DNA, the CDR3 is TGTGCCAGCAGTGAACTAGCGGGGAGCACAGATACGCAGTATTTT. It specifies CASSELAGSTDTQYF.

This clone was seen only a few times. The CDR3 coding sequence is TGTGCCAGCATCATCAGGCTTGAAGCTTTCTTT. Translated: CASIIRLEAFF. This chain uses TRBV2 with TRBJ1-1; no definite D call. The CDR3 has 11 residues. Germline CDR1 SNHLY, CDR2 FYNNEI. The V and J ends lost 7 bases and 7 bases respectively, with 10 bases between them.

Relative to its sample, this clone is medium-sized. The chain links TRBV19 to TRBJ2-2; TRBD1 matches at 8 bases. Unmatched junction bases numbered 10, after V lost 6 bases and J lost 4 bases. The CDR3 has 16 residues. Germline CDR1 is LNHDA and CDR2 is SQIVND (reference sequence). CDR3 in DNA: TGTGCCAGTAGCAGGCGACAGGGGAGAGTCACCGGGGAGCTGTTTTTT. This encodes CASSRRQGRVTGELFF.

The rearrangement links TRBV9 to TRBJ2-5; D may be TRBD2 (5 bases). Trimming left V 0 bases short and J 5 bases short, with 14 bases between. The CDR3 covers 15 residues. Germline CDR1 SGDLS, CDR2 YYNGEE. Written as DNA, the CDR3 is TGTGCCAGCAGCGTAGAAGATGGGGAGTCGGAGACCCAGTACTTC. Its translation is CASSVEDGESETQYF.

The chain recombines TRBV6-6 with TRBJ1-1; no reliable D call. The germline V gene has CDR1 MNHNY and CDR2 SVGAGI (reference sequence). CDR3 length equals 11 residues. V was trimmed by 2 bases and J by 11 bases, leaving 9 bases between them. The CDR3 is CASSYNSEAFF. The DNA of the CDR3 is TGTGCCAGCAGTTACAACAGTGAGGCTTTCTTT.

This clone occurred a few times. The V and J genes are TRBV6-5 and TRBJ1-5; D call uncertain. The germline CDR1 and CDR2 sequences are MNHEY and SVGAGI. Trimming stripped 6 bases from V and 4 bases from J, with 10 bases between. The CDR3 is 13 residues long. The CDR3 DNA sequence: TGTGCCAGCAGCCCACGGGAGAATCAGCCCCAGCATTTT. Protein product: CASSPRENQPQHF.

This clone was counted only a few times. V and J are TRBV11-2 and TRBJ2-7, with 7 bases matching TRBD2. Germline-derived CDR1 and CDR2 are SGHAT and FQNNGV. This CDR3 contains 15 residues. Trimming took 1 base from V and 3 from J; bases not matched to a gene: 6. CDR3 nucleotide sequence: TGTGCCAGCAGCTTAGGGGCTGGGGAGGGCTACGAGCAGTACTTC. Translating it yields CASSLGAGEGYEQYF.

This clone has just a few counts. The chain links TRBV28 to TRBJ2-5, with 12 bases lining up with TRBD2. The CDR3 totals 15 residues. Germline V gene sequence: CDR1 MDHEN, CDR2 SYDVKM. V was pared by 5 bases and J by 5 bases, with 6 bases of the junction left unmatched. The CDR3 DNA follows: TGTGCCAGCAGTCCTAGCGGGAGGGGTCGGGAGACCCAGTACTTC. It translates to CASSPSGRGRETQYF.